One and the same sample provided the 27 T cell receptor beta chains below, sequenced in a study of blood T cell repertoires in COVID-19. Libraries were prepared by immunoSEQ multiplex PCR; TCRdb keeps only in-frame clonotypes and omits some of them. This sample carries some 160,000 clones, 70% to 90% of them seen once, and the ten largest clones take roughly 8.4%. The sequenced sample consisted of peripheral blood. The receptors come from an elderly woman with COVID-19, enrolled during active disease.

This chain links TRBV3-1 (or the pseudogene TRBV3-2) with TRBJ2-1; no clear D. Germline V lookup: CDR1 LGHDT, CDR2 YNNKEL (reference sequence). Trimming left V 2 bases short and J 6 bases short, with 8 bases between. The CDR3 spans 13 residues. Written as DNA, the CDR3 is TGTGCCAGCAGCCAAAGCCGATCCAATGAGCAGTTCTTC. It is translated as CASSQSRSNEQFF.

The CDR3 DNA reads TGTGCCAGTAGCTTTTTGAGCACTGAAGCTTTCTTT. Its translation is CASSFLSTEAFF. The chain has TRBV19 and TRBJ1-1; D is ambiguous. Trimming cost V 6 bases and J 4 bases, with 9 bases left between them. Germline CDR1 LNHDA, CDR2 SQIVND (reference sequence). The CDR3 sequence is 12 residues long.

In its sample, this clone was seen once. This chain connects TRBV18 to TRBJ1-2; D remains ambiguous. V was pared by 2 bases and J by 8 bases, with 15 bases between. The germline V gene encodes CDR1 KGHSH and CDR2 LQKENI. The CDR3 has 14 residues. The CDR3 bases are TGTGCCAGCTCACCAGCTGCAGCCGCGGGGGGCTACACCTTC. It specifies CASSPAAAAGGYTF.

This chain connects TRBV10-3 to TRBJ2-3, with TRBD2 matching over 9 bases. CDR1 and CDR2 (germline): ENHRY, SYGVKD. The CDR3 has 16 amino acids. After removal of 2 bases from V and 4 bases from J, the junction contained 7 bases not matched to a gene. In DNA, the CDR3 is TGTGCCATCAGTGAGCAGGCTAGCGGGATCGCAGATACGCAGTATTTT. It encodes CAISEQASGIADTQYF.

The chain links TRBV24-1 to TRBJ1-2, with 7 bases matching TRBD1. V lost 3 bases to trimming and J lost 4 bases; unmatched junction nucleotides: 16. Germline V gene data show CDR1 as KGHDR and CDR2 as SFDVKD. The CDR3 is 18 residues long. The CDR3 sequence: CATSDRDSPTRGLYGYTF. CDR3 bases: TGTGCCACCAGTGATCGGGACAGCCCCACGCGGGGTCTCTATGGCTACACCTTC.

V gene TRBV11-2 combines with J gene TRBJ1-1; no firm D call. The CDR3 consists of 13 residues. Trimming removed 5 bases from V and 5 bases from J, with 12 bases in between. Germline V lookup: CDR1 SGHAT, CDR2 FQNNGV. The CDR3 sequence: CASSPAGGTEAFF. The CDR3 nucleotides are TGTGCCAGCAGCCCAGCCGGAGGGACTGAAGCTTTCTTT.

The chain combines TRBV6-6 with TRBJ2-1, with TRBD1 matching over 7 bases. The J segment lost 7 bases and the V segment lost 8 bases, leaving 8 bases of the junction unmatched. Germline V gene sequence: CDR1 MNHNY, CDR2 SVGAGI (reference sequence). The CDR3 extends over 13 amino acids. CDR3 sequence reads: CASHGQDLNEQFF. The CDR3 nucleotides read TGTGCCAGCCACGGACAGGACTTAAATGAGCAGTTCTTC.

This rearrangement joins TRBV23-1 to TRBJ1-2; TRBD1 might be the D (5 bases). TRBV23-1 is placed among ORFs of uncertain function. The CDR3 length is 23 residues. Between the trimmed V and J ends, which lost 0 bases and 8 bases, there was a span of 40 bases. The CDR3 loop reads CASSQSEVLTCKHWGFAGGGYTF. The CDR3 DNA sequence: TGCGCCAGCAGTCAATCGGAAGTACTTACATGTAAGCACTGGGGATTTGCCGGGGGGGGCTACACCTTC.

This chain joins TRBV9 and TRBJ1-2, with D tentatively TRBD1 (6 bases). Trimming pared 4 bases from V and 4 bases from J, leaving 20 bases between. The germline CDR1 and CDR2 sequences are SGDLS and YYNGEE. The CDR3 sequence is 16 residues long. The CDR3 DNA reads TGTGCCAGCAGCTCAGAGGGTCGGGGGGCGAGCTATGGCTACACCTTC. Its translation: CASSSEGRGASYGYTF.

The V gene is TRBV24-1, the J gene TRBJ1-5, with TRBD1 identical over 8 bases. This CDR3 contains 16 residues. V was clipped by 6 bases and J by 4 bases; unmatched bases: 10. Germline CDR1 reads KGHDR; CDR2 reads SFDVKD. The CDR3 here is CATSPSRTGKNQPQHF. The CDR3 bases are TGTGCCACCAGTCCCTCGCGGACAGGGAAGAATCAGCCCCAGCATTTT.

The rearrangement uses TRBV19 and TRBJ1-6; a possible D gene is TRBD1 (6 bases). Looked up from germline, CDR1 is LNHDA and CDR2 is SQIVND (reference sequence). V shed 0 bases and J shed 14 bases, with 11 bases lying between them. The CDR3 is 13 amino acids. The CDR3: CASSIEQGRTLHF. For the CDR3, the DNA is TGTGCCAGTAGTATAGAGCAGGGGCGAACCCTCCACTTT.

The CDR3 DNA sequence: TGTGCCAGCAGCTCCTTAGCGGGGGGGCCGAGGGAGCAGTTCTTC. This gives the protein CASSSLAGGPREQFF. The J gene is TRBJ2-1, the V gene TRBV11-2, with 11 nucleotides matching TRBD2. Losses at the gene ends were 4 bases for V and 10 bases for J; bases not matched to a gene: 9. CDR3 length equals 15 residues. Germline lookup yields CDR1 SGHAT and CDR2 FQNNGV.

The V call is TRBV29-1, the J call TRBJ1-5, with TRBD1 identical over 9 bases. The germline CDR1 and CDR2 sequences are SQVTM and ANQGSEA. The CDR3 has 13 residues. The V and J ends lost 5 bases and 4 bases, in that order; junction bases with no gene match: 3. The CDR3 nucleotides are TGCAGCGTTTTGGGACAGGGTAATCAGCCCCAGCATTTT. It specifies CSVLGQGNQPQHF.

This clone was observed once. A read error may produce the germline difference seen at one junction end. The CDR3 nucleotides are TGTGCTAGCAGCTTAGGGCCGGGGAACGTAGCCAAAAACATTCAGTACTTC. Its translation: CASSLGPGNVAKNIQYF. The chain carries TRBV7-7 and TRBJ2-4, with D possibly being TRBD2 (5 bases). Germline CDR1 and CDR2: SSHAT and FNYEAQ (reference sequence). The CDR3 loop spans 17 amino acids.

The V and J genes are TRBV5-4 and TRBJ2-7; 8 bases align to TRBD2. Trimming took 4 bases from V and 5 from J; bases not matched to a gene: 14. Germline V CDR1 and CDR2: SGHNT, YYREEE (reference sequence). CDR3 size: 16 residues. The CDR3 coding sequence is TGTGCCAGCAGCCAGCTTGTGATAGCGGGAACGAACGAGCAGTACTTC. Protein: CASSQLVIAGTNEQYF.

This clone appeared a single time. The CDR3 bases are TGTGCCAGCAGCCGGGACAGGGGTTCCGTAAACATTCAGTACTTC. It encodes CASSRDRGSVNIQYF. The chain uses TRBV5-5 and TRBJ2-4; TRBD1 agrees at 10 bases. CDR3 size: 15 residues. Germline V gene data show CDR1 as SGHKS and CDR2 as YYEKEE (reference sequence). V was clipped by 4 bases and J by 6 bases; unmatched bases: 7. The variable domain in full, completed from reference TRBV5-5 and TRBJ2-4, reads DAGVTQSPTHLIKTRGQQVTLRCSPISGHKSVSWYQQVLGQGPQFIFQYYEKEERGRGNFPDRFSARQFPNYSSELNVNALLLGDSALYLCASSRDRGSVNIQYFGAGTRLSVL.

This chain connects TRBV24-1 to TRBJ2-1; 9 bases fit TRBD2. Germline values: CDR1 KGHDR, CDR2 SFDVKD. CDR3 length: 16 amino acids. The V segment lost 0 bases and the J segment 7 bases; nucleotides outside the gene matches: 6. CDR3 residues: CATSDLGAGGGNEQFF. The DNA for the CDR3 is TGTGCCACCAGTGATTTGGGAGCGGGAGGTGGTAATGAGCAGTTCTTC.

CDR3 residues: CASSTGSEAQPQHF. The CDR3 DNA follows: TGTGCCAGCAGTACAGGGTCGGAGGCCCAGCCCCAGCATTTT. The chain links TRBV5-6 to TRBJ1-5, with a tentative D call TRBD1 (6 bases). V lost 5 bases and J lost 7, with 16 bases in between. The CDR3 spans 14 residues. Germline CDR1 is SGHDT and CDR2 is YYEEEE.

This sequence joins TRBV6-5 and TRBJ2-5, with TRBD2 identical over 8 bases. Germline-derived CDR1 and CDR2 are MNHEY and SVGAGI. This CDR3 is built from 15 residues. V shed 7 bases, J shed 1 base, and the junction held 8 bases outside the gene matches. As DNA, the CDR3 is TGTGCCAGCACTCCCCTGCGGGGGGCCCAAGAGACCCAGTACTTC. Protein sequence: CASTPLRGAQETQYF.

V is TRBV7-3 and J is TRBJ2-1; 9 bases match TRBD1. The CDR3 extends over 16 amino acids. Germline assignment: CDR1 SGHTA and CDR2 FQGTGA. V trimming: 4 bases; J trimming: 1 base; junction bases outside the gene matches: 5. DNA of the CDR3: TGTGCCAGCAGCTCCGCCGGGACAGGGTCCTACAATGAGCAGTTCTTC. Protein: CASSSAGTGSYNEQFF.

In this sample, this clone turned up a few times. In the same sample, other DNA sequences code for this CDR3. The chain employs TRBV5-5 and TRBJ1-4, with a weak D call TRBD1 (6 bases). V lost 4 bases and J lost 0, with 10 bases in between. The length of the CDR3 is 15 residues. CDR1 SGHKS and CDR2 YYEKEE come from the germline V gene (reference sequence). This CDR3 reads CASSPRTATNEKLFF. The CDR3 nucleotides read TGTGCCAGCAGCCCTCGGACAGCAACTAATGAAAAACTGTTTTTT.

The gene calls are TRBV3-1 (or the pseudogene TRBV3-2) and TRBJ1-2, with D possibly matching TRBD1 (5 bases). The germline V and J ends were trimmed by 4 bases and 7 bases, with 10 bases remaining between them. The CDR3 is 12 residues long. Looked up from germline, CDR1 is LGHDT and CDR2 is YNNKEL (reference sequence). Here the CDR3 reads CASSPHQGGYTF. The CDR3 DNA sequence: TGTGCCAGCAGCCCCCACCAGGGTGGCTACACCTTC.

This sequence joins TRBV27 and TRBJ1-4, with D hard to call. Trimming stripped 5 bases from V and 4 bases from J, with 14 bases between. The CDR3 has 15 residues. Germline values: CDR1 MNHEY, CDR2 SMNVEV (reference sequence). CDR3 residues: CASSAAARLNEKLFF. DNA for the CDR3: TGTGCCAGCAGTGCCGCGGCCCGGCTTAATGAAAAACTGTTTTTT.

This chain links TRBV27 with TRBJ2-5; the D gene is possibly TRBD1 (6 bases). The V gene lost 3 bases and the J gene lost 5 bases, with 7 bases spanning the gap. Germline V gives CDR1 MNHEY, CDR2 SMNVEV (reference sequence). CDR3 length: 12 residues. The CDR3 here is CASSLTGETQYF. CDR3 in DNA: TGTGCCAGCAGTTTGACAGGCGAGACCCAGTACTTC.

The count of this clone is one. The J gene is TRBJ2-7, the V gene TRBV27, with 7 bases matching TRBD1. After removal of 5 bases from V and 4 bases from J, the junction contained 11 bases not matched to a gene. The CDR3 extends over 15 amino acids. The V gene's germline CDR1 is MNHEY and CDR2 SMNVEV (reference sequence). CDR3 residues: CASSPQTGTGYEQYF. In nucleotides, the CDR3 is TGTGCCAGCAGTCCGCAGACAGGGACGGGATACGAGCAGTACTTC.

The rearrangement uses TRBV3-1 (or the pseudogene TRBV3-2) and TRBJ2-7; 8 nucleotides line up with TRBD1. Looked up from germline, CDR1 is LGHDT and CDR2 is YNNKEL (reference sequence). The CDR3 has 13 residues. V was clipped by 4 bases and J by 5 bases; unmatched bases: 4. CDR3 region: CASSRMDRDEQYF. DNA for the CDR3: TGTGCCAGCAGCCGAATGGACAGGGACGAGCAGTACTTC.

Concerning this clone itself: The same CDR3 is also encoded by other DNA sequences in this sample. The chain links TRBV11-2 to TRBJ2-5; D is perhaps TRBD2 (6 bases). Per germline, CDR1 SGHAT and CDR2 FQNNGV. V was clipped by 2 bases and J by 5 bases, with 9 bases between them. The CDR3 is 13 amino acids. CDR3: CASSLQGGETQYF. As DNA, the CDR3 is TGTGCCAGCAGCTTACAAGGAGGGGAGACCCAGTACTTC.